These 21 T cell receptor beta chains came from one sample sequenced in a study of T cell responses to AZD1222 COVID-19 vaccine. Assay used: immunoSEQ multiplex PCR; TCRdb lists only in-frame clones, some missing. The sample has under 150,000 clones, approximately 88% seen once. The sample here was peripheral blood, taken on day 0 of AZD1222 vaccination. The receptor source for this set is an adult in good health.

CDR3 amino acids: CASSPGQGARGEQFF. The CDR3 nucleotides read TGTGCCAGCAGTCCGGGACAGGGGGCGCGGGGTGAGCAGTTCTTC. The V gene is TRBV6-5, the J gene TRBJ2-1; TRBD1 matches 12 bases. This CDR3 has 15 amino acids. J lost 9 bases, V lost 5 bases, and 8 bases had no gene match. Germline CDR1 and CDR2: MNHEY and SVGAGI.

Points on this clone: The junction shows a germline mismatch at one end, possibly a read error. The chain uses TRBV5-6 and TRBJ1-3; 8 nucleotides agree with TRBD1. The CDR3 has 15 amino acids. Germline V gene data show CDR1 as SGHDT and CDR2 as YYEEEE. CDR3 amino acids: CASNLRRGLENTIYF. CDR3 nucleotides: TGTGCCAGCAACTTGCGCAGGGGGCTAGAAAACACCATATATTTT.

The chain's CDR3 is CASSKGAGSGNTIYF. DNA of the CDR3: TGTGCCAGCAGCAAGGGAGCCGGATCTGGAAACACCATATATTTT. This sequence joins TRBV6-5 and TRBJ1-3, with D uncertain. Trimming removed 6 bases at V and 1 base at J, with 13 bases between. CDR3 size: 15 residues. Germline V gene sequence: CDR1 MNHEY, CDR2 SVGAGI.

The J gene is TRBJ1-5, the V gene TRBV7-2, with D perhaps matching TRBD1 (6 bases). The CDR3 is 15 residues long. V dropped 1 base and J dropped 2 bases, with 9 bases sitting between them. Looked up from germline, CDR1 is SGHTA and CDR2 is FQGNSA. The CDR3 DNA sequence: TGTGCCAGCAGCTTAGACGCAGGGGGCAATCAGCCCCAGCATTTT. It translates to CASSLDAGGNQPQHF.

The rearrangement uses TRBV25-1 and TRBJ1-2; D call uncertain. The CDR3 sequence is 14 residues long. Germline-derived CDR1 and CDR2 are MGHDK and SYGVNS. The V end was cut by 2 bases, the J end by 4 bases, with 11 bases between. CDR3 residues: CASSEQHETYGYTF. Written as DNA, the CDR3 is TGTGCCAGCAGTGAACAACACGAAACCTATGGCTACACCTTC.

Here the CDR3 DNA reads TGTGCCAGCAGCTACAGGGGACCGGGGGACACTGAAGCTTTCTTT. Translation gives CASSYRGPGDTEAFF. The chain employs TRBV7-2 and TRBJ1-1; the match to TRBD1 covers 7 bases. The germline gives CDR1 SGHTA, CDR2 FQGNSA. V gave up 4 bases and J gave up 3 bases; unmatched junction bases: 8. The CDR3 loop spans 15 amino acids.

V usage is TRBV19 and J usage is TRBJ1-1; no clear D gene. CDR3 length: 13 amino acids. The V gene's germline CDR1 is LNHDA and CDR2 SQIVND (reference sequence). Trimming removed 5 bases at V and 0 bases at J, with 7 bases between. As DNA, the CDR3 is TGTGCCAGTAGTTATCCAGTGAACACTGAAGCTTTCTTT. It encodes CASSYPVNTEAFF.

J is TRBJ2-1 and V is TRBV7-9; no clear D. Trimming removed 3 bases at V and 0 bases at J, with 9 bases between. The germline V gene has CDR1 SEHNR and CDR2 FQNEAQ (reference sequence). The CDR3 covers 15 residues. CDR3 coding DNA: TGTGCCAGCAGCTTCCACCCGAGCTCCTACAATGAGCAGTTCTTC. Protein: CASSFHPSSYNEQFF.

This clone has just a few counts. CDR3 coding DNA: TGTGCCAGCAGCTTAGGGGCAGGCGAGTTTGAAAAACTGTTTTTT. As protein: CASSLGAGEFEKLFF. This chain joins TRBV7-2 and TRBJ1-4; D remains unclear. Trimming removed 1 base from V and 7 bases from J, with 13 bases in between. From germline, CDR1 is SGHTA and CDR2 FQGNSA. CDR3 length equals 15 residues. The full variable domain, in which reference TRBV7-2 and TRBJ1-4 provide the parts outside the CDR3, is GAGVSQSPSNKVTEKGKDVELRCDPISGHTALYWYRQSLGQGLEFLIYFQGNSAPDKSGLPSDRFSAERTGGSVSTLTIQRTQQEDSAVYLCASSLGAGEFEKLFFGSGTQLSVL.

In DNA, the CDR3 is TGTGCCAGCAGTGAATTGGGGGCGTGGGGCACTGAAGCTTTCTTT. This gives the protein CASSELGAWGTEAFF. This chain links TRBV2 with TRBJ1-1; weak D call: TRBD1 (6 bases). Germline values: CDR1 SNHLY, CDR2 FYNNEI. CDR3 length equals 15 residues. With 2 bases removed from V and 4 bases from J, the gap between germline ends came to 14 bases. Full variable domain (rest looked up from reference TRBV2 and TRBJ1-1): EPEVTQTPSHQVTQMGQEVILRCVPISNHLYFYWYRQILGQKVEFLVSFYNNEISEKSEIFDDQFSVERPDGSNFTLKIRSTKLEDSAMYFCASSELGAWGTEAFFGQGTRLTVV.

The V and J genes are TRBV10-3 and TRBJ2-3, with 11 bases that match TRBD2. This CDR3 has 14 amino acids. CDR1 ENHRY and CDR2 SYGVKD come from the germline V gene. Trimming took 6 bases from V and 5 from J; bases not matched to a gene: 4. The CDR3 sequence is CAIRQTSGEDTQYF. The CDR3 DNA reads TGTGCCATCAGGCAGACTAGCGGGGAAGATACGCAGTATTTT.

This clone was seen once. The genes are TRBV6-1 and TRBJ1-1, with D hard to call. The CDR3 is made up of 14 amino acids. Trimming stripped 2 bases from V and 2 bases from J, with 9 bases between. Germline V CDR1 and CDR2: MNHNS, SASEGT. The CDR3 nucleotides read TGTGCCAGCAGTGAACGTACAGCTAACACTGAAGCTTTCTTT. The encoded protein is CASSERTANTEAFF.

The chain recombines TRBV19 with TRBJ2-1; tentative D call: TRBD2 (5 bases). The ends were cut back, 6 bases at V and 0 bases at J, with 12 bases in the middle. Germline assignment: CDR1 LNHDA and CDR2 SQIVND (reference sequence). CDR3 length equals 15 residues. As DNA, the CDR3 is TGTGCCAGTAGACTAATAGACTACTCCTACAATGAGCAGTTCTTC. Its protein product is CASRLIDYSYNEQFF.

The CDR3, as DNA: TGTGCCAGCAGCTTTTCCCCCGACACTGAAGCTTTCTTT. Amino acids: CASSFSPDTEAFF. The genes are TRBV9 and TRBJ1-1; no reliable D call. The germline gives CDR1 SGDLS, CDR2 YYNGEE. V lost 4 bases, J lost 3 bases, and 10 bases lay in between. The CDR3 has 13 amino acids.

About this clone itself: Other DNA variants within this sample encode the same CDR3. The chain couples TRBV24-1 to TRBJ2-1, with D unclear. Germline CDR1 reads KGHDR; CDR2 reads SFDVKD. The CDR3 length is 12 residues. Trimming shortened V by 3 bases and J by 4 bases, and 3 bases separated the two germline ends. CDR3 sequence reads: CATSDPYNEQFF. CDR3 DNA: TGTGCCACCAGTGATCCTTACAATGAGCAGTTCTTC.

CDR3 bases: TGTGCCAGCAGCTCCCCGACGGGCAGGGGGCGCTTGGGCACTGAAGCTTTCTTT. Residues: CASSSPTGRGRLGTEAFF. The chain is built from TRBV11-2 and TRBJ1-1; 8 nucleotides agree with TRBD1. V shed 4 bases and J 4 bases; nucleotides not matched to a gene: 17. This CDR3 contains 18 residues. Germline CDR1 reads SGHAT; CDR2 reads FQNNGV.

The chain recombines TRBV9 with TRBJ1-2; 9 positions match TRBD1. This CDR3 contains 16 residues. Per germline, CDR1 SGDLS and CDR2 YYNGEE. V lost 3 bases, J lost 2 bases, and 8 bases stayed unmatched. This CDR3 is CASSGWVTGGNYGYTF. The DNA of the CDR3 is TGTGCCAGCAGCGGCTGGGTTACAGGGGGCAACTATGGCTACACCTTC.

The chain combines TRBV5-1 with TRBJ2-1; the D gene is possibly TRBD1 (7 bases). This CDR3 contains 14 residues. Germline V lookup: CDR1 SGHRS, CDR2 YFSETQ. V lost 4 bases to trimming and J lost 1 base, with 9 bases between them. CDR3 DNA sequence: TGCGCCAGCAGCCAGGGGGGTTCCTACAATGAGCAGTTCTTC. Residues: CASSQGGSYNEQFF.

The chain couples TRBV25-1 to TRBJ1-6; D uncertain. There are 15 residues in the CDR3. The V and J ends lost 1 base and 9 bases respectively, with 13 bases between them. Germline V gives CDR1 MGHDK, CDR2 SYGVNS. The CDR3 region is CASSEFLGKASPLHF. The CDR3 region has the DNA TGTGCCAGCAGTGAATTCCTGGGGAAGGCTTCACCCCTCCACTTT.

The chain employs TRBV9 and TRBJ1-2, with 8 bases that match TRBD1. CDR3 size: 15 residues. Looked up from germline, CDR1 is SGDLS and CDR2 is YYNGEE. V lost 0 bases, J lost 4 bases, and 5 bases stayed unmatched. The CDR3 here is CASSVDGDRSYGYTF. The CDR3 bases are TGTGCCAGCAGCGTAGATGGGGACAGGTCCTATGGCTACACCTTC.

This clone was observed a handful of times. V and J are TRBV19 and TRBJ1-4; D possibly corresponds to TRBD1 (6 bases). CDR1 LNHDA and CDR2 SQIVND come from the germline V gene (reference sequence). The length of the CDR3 is 15 residues. V was pared by 4 bases and J by 0 bases, with 9 bases between. CDR3 sequence reads: CASSRGGATNEKLFF. The CDR3 nucleotides are TGTGCCAGTAGTAGAGGGGGTGCAACTAATGAAAAACTGTTTTTT.